These T cell receptor beta chains were read from a single sample in a study of early T cells in non-severe SARS-CoV-2 infection. TCRdb redid the calling of the 5' RACE reads with MiXCR, one entry per CDR3 protein. The sample contains some 40,000 distinct CDR3 sequences, over 9% of which appear only once. Sequenced: whole blood. The receptors stem from an adult who was a healthcare worker with PCR-confirmed SARS-CoV-2 infection or an uninfected control (not recorded which). Each CDR3 is given with its conserved first and last residue. The order of the fields is D gene, V gene, J gene, clone size, CDR3 DNA, CDR3 protein. The D gene is left open where the match is weak. Rows may omit the clone size; those that give it use once, few, many or a size class.

d_call: .
v_call: TRBV7-2
j_call: TRBJ2-7
clone_size: many
cdr3_nt: TGTGCCAGCAGCTTAAGGGTCTACGAGCAGTACTTC
cdr3_aa: CASSLRVYEQYF

d_call: TRBD2
v_call: TRBV2
j_call: TRBJ2-2
clone_size: many
cdr3_nt: TGTGCCAGGGGGACTAGCGGTAACACCGGGGAGCTGTTTTTT
cdr3_aa: CARGTSGNTGELFF

d_call: TRBD2
v_call: TRBV28
j_call: TRBJ2-2
clone_size: .
cdr3_nt: TGTGCCAGCAGTCCCCATTGGGGGGGAAACACCGGGGAGCTGTTTTTT
cdr3_aa: CASSPHWGGNTGELFF

d_call: .
v_call: TRBV7-2
j_call: TRBJ2-1
clone_size: many
cdr3_nt: TGTGCCAGCAGCTTAGCGGGAGGCGGCGGTGAGCAGTTCTTC
cdr3_aa: CASSLAGGGGEQFF

d_call: .
v_call: TRBV6-6
j_call: TRBJ1-4
clone_size: .
cdr3_nt: TGTGCCAGCAGTTACTCGAGGAGTTCAACTAATGAAAAACTGTTTTTT
cdr3_aa: CASSYSRSSTNEKLFF

d_call: TRBD1
v_call: TRBV11-2
j_call: TRBJ2-2
clone_size: .
cdr3_nt: TGTGCCAGCAGCTCGTTTAACCAACAGGGGTCCGGGGAGCTGTTTTTT
cdr3_aa: CASSSFNQQGSGELFF

d_call: TRBD1
v_call: TRBV5-1
j_call: TRBJ2-3
clone_size: many
cdr3_nt: TGCGCCAGTCGGCGGACAGGAGCTAGCACAGATACGCAGTATTTT
cdr3_aa: CASRRTGASTDTQYF

d_call: .
v_call: TRBV19
j_call: TRBJ2-6
clone_size: many
cdr3_nt: TGTGCCAGTAGTATCCGGGGTCTTGGGGCCAACGTCCTGACTTTC
cdr3_aa: CASSIRGLGANVLTF

d_call: .
v_call: TRBV20-1
j_call: TRBJ2-7
clone_size: .
cdr3_nt: TGCAGTGCTCGGGCAGACCGGGACACCTTCTACGAGCAGTACTTC
cdr3_aa: CSARADRDTFYEQYF

d_call: TRBD1
v_call: TRBV25-1
j_call: TRBJ2-3
clone_size: .
cdr3_nt: TGTGCCAGCAGTGAAAGACAGGGACCAGATACGCAGTATTTT
cdr3_aa: CASSERQGPDTQYF

d_call: .
v_call: TRBV4-1
j_call: TRBJ2-6
clone_size: .
cdr3_nt: TGCGCCAGCAGCCAATGGGTGAACTCTGGGGCCAACGTCCTGACTTTC
cdr3_aa: CASSQWVNSGANVLTF

d_call: .
v_call: TRBV29-1
j_call: TRBJ2-2
clone_size: many
cdr3_nt: TGCAGCGTTGCGACTAGTAGCACCGGGGAGCTGTTTTTT
cdr3_aa: CSVATSSTGELFF

d_call: .
v_call: TRBV18
j_call: TRBJ1-1
clone_size: .
cdr3_nt: TGTGCCAGCTCACCATCCATGAACACTGAAGCTTTCTTT
cdr3_aa: CASSPSMNTEAFF

d_call: .
v_call: TRBV27
j_call: TRBJ2-7
clone_size: .
cdr3_nt: TGTGCCAGCCGCAGGGAGCAGACCTACGAGCAGTACTTC
cdr3_aa: CASRREQTYEQYF

d_call: .
v_call: TRBV20-1
j_call: TRBJ2-3
clone_size: .
cdr3_nt: TGCAGTGCTAGCGGACGGGCGACCTTCACAGATACGCAGTATTTT
cdr3_aa: CSASGRATFTDTQYF

d_call: .
v_call: TRBV2
j_call: TRBJ2-7
clone_size: few
cdr3_nt: TGTGCCAGCAGCGCCCTCTACGAGCAGTACTTC
cdr3_aa: CASSALYEQYF

d_call: .
v_call: TRBV7-8
j_call: TRBJ2-5
clone_size: many
cdr3_nt: TGTGCCAGCAGCTTAGTTTCAGCCCTTCAAGAGACCCAGTACTTC
cdr3_aa: CASSLVSALQETQYF

d_call: TRBD1
v_call: TRBV10-3
j_call: TRBJ1-4
clone_size: many
cdr3_nt: TGTGCCATCAGTGAGTTCGGGCCGGTTGGGACAGGGATTTTTCCAACTAATGAAAAACTGTTTTTT
cdr3_aa: CAISEFGPVGTGIFPTNEKLFF

d_call: TRBD2
v_call: TRBV28
j_call: TRBJ2-1
clone_size: .
cdr3_nt: TGTGCCAGCAGTTTATATGCGGGAGGGCCCTTGGATGAGCAGTTCTTC
cdr3_aa: CASSLYAGGPLDEQFF

d_call: .
v_call: TRBV12-5
j_call: TRBJ1-2
clone_size: few
cdr3_nt: TGTGCTAGTGGCACCCAAACGGACTATGGCTACACCTTC
cdr3_aa: CASGTQTDYGYTF